Presented here are 23 T cell receptor beta chains from one specimen sequenced in a study of blood T cell repertoires in COVID-19. Clones were read by immunoSEQ multiplex PCR, and TCRdb kept only the in-frame ones, dropping some. The sample holds about 25,000 clones, 80% to 90% seen once. Sequenced material: peripheral blood. The receptors originated from a man in his sixties or seventies with acute or convalescent COVID-19.

This clone is medium-sized (0.01 to 0.1%) within its sample. The chain couples TRBV11-2 to TRBJ2-5; 7 bases map to TRBD2. Germline values: CDR1 SGHAT, CDR2 FQNNGV. The V gene end was trimmed by 0 bases and the J gene end by 5 bases; junction bases not matched to a gene: 6. This CDR3 region has 15 residues. DNA for the CDR3: TGTGCCAGCAGCTTAGATTACGGGGGGTATGAGACCCAGTACTTC. The encoded protein is CASSLDYGGYETQYF.

The V gene is TRBV10-2, the J gene TRBJ1-2; the D gene is possibly TRBD1 (6 bases). This CDR3 comprises 12 residues. The V end was cut by 7 bases, the J end by 4 bases, with 10 bases between. Germline values: CDR1 WSHSY, CDR2 SAAADI. The CDR3 coding sequence is TGCGCCAGCACGGACAGCTTCTATGGCTACACCTTC. Encoded protein: CASTDSFYGYTF.

The chain couples TRBV6-5 to TRBJ1-2; unclear D gene. V was shortened by 10 bases and J by 7 bases, with 16 bases between the two germline ends. There are 12 residues in the CDR3. Germline V gene sequence: CDR1 MNHEY, CDR2 SVGAGI. CDR3 sequence: CAIRTLKGGYTF. In DNA form, the CDR3 reads TGTGCCATCCGGACTCTCAAAGGTGGCTACACCTTC.

This clone was recorded once. The chain has TRBV30 and TRBJ2-7; D may be TRBD1 (6 bases). This CDR3 comprises 16 residues. Germline-derived CDR1 and CDR2 are GTSNPN and SVGIG (reference sequence). V was shortened by 4 bases and J by 1 base, with 20 bases between the two germline ends. The CDR3, as DNA: TGTGCCTGGACTCTAGGATATGTGGACAGTTCCTACGAGCAGTACTTC. It encodes CAWTLGYVDSSYEQYF.

The V and J genes are TRBV2 and TRBJ1-3; possible D gene TRBD1, 6 bases. V was pared by 5 bases and J by 8 bases, with 16 bases between. Germline V gene data show CDR1 as SNHLY and CDR2 as FYNNEI. This CDR3 is built from 14 residues. The CDR3 nucleotides read TGTGCCAGCAGTCGAACAGGGTATATAGACACCATATATTTT. It encodes CASSRTGYIDTIYF.

V and J are TRBV5-4 and TRBJ1-2; TRBD1 matches 8 bases. The trim removed 1 base at V and 3 bases at J, leaving 8 bases unmatched. The CDR3 totals 16 residues. The V gene's germline CDR1 is SGHNT and CDR2 YYREEE (reference sequence). The CDR3 DNA reads TGTGCCAGCAGCTTGCCCGGAGGGACAGGATACTATGGCTACACCTTC. This codes for CASSLPGGTGYYGYTF.

The CDR3: CASSLYSGGQSYEQYF. In DNA, the CDR3 is TGTGCCAGCTCACTTTATAGCGGGGGCCAGTCCTACGAGCAGTACTTC. The chain couples TRBV18 to TRBJ2-7, with TRBD2 identical over 9 bases. The CDR3 contains 16 residues. The germline V gene has CDR1 KGHSH and CDR2 LQKENI. The junction had 8 bases not matched to a gene; V was cut back by 4 bases and J by 1 base.

The genes are TRBV7-2 and TRBJ1-2; D perhaps matches TRBD1 (6 bases). Trimming took 1 base from V and 5 from J, leaving 14 bases between them. The CDR3 sequence is 15 residues long. Germline V gives CDR1 SGHTA, CDR2 FQGNSA. CDR3 amino acids: CASSLELGGGYGYTF. The CDR3 nucleotides read TGTGCCAGCAGCTTAGAGTTAGGGGGGGGATATGGCTACACCTTC. Full variable domain (missing parts from reference TRBV7-2 and TRBJ1-2): GAGVSQSPSNKVTEKGKDVELRCDPISGHTALYWYRQSLGQGLEFLIYFQGNSAPDKSGLPSDRFSAERTGGSVSTLTIQRTQQEDSAVYLCASSLELGGGYGYTFGSGTRLTVV.

The chain links TRBV9 to TRBJ1-5; D gene ambiguous. The germline CDR1 and CDR2 sequences are SGDLS and YYNGEE. Trimming stripped 0 bases from V and 9 bases from J, with 13 bases between. This CDR3 has 14 residues. CDR3 DNA sequence: TGTGCCAGCAGCGTAGGGGTCCAGGCGGGGCCCCAGCATTTT. It yields the protein CASSVGVQAGPQHF.

V gene TRBV28 combines with J gene TRBJ1-1; 9 positions match TRBD1. J lost 4 bases, V lost 5 bases, and 8 bases had no gene match. CDR3 length: 15 amino acids. Germline assignment: CDR1 MDHEN and CDR2 SYDVKM. This CDR3 reads CASSPNRGRGTEAFF. CDR3 nucleotides: TGTGCCAGCAGTCCCAACAGGGGGCGCGGCACTGAAGCTTTCTTT. The whole variable domain, remainder taken from reference TRBV28 and TRBJ1-1, is DVKVTQSSRYLVKRTGEKVFLECVQDMDHENMFWYRQDPGLGLRLIYFSYDVKMKEKGDIPEGYSVSREKKERFSLILESASTNQTSMYLCASSPNRGRGTEAFFGQGTRLTVV.

The chain recombines TRBV6-5 with TRBJ1-1, with D possibly TRBD1 on 6 matching bases. Germline CDR1 is MNHEY and CDR2 is SVGAGI. This CDR3 spans 13 amino acids. V gave up 4 bases and J gave up 4 bases, with 10 bases separating them. CDR3 nucleotide sequence: TGTGCCAGCAGTTGGGACACCGGCACTGAAGCTTTCTTT. Translating it yields CASSWDTGTEAFF.

The rearrangement links TRBV5-1 to TRBJ2-3, with D possibly being TRBD1 (5 bases). The germline V gene has CDR1 SGHRS and CDR2 YFSETQ. With 3 bases removed from V and 3 bases from J, the gap between germline ends came to 14 bases. The CDR3 covers 15 residues. Here the CDR3 reads CASSSSQGQTDTQYF. In nucleotides, the CDR3 is TGCGCCAGCAGCTCTAGTCAGGGCCAGACAGATACGCAGTATTTT.

This chain connects TRBV5-4 to TRBJ2-7; unclear D gene. This CDR3 has 13 amino acids. Between the trimmed V and J ends, which lost 6 bases and 0 bases, there was a span of 10 bases. CDR1 SGHNT and CDR2 YYREEE come from the germline V gene (reference sequence). CDR3 amino acids: CASTAGSSYEQYF. The CDR3 region has the DNA TGTGCCAGCACCGCAGGTAGCTCCTACGAGCAGTACTTC.

V usage is TRBV7-9 and J usage is TRBJ2-1; TRBD2 matches at 9 bases. This CDR3 has 18 amino acids. Germline values: CDR1 SEHNR, CDR2 FQNEAQ (reference sequence). The J segment lost 8 bases and the V segment lost 2 bases, leaving 16 bases of the junction unmatched. Here the CDR3 reads CASSLFGGGAYAPDEQFF. CDR3 sequence (DNA): TGTGCCAGCAGCTTATTCGGCGGGGGGGCTTATGCCCCCGATGAGCAGTTCTTC.

This chain links TRBV3-1 (or the pseudogene TRBV3-2) with TRBJ1-1, with unresolved D. In germline, CDR1 is LGHDT, CDR2 YNNKEL (reference sequence). Between the trimmed V and J ends, which lost 0 bases and 1 base, there was a span of 6 bases. This CDR3 has 14 amino acids. The CDR3 reads CASSQENRNTEAFF. CDR3 DNA: TGTGCCAGCAGCCAAGAAAACAGGAACACTGAAGCTTTCTTT.

This clone was counted only a few times. This chain connects TRBV30 to TRBJ1-6; a weak D match, TRBD1 (5 bases). V dropped 5 bases and J dropped 6 bases, with 11 bases sitting between them. Germline values: CDR1 GTSNPN, CDR2 SVGIG (reference sequence). The CDR3 is 13 amino acids. For the CDR3, the DNA is TGTGCCTGGCGGGGGACGGGTAATTCACCCCTCCACTTT. Amino acids: CAWRGTGNSPLHF.

The rearrangement links TRBV29-1 to TRBJ1-1, with 8 bases lining up with TRBD1. Germline V gives CDR1 SQVTM, CDR2 ANQGSEA. The CDR3 loop spans 13 amino acids. V trimming: 6 bases; J trimming: 7 bases; junction bases outside the gene matches: 10. This CDR3 is CSVGQVAGVEAFF. The CDR3 DNA is TGCAGCGTGGGACAGGTGGCAGGGGTTGAAGCTTTCTTT. Variable domain in full (rest from reference TRBV29-1 and TRBJ1-1): SAVISQKPSRDICQRGTSLTIQCQVDSQVTMMFWYRQQPGQSLTLIATANQGSEATYESGFVIDKFPISRPNLTFSTLTVSNMSPEDSSIYLCSVGQVAGVEAFFGQGTRLTVV.

This clone is medium-sized by share. J is TRBJ1-4 and V is TRBV19; 8 bases match TRBD1. This CDR3 comprises 14 residues. Germline trimming cut 10 bases from V and 6 bases from J; bases unmatched to any gene: 10. The germline V gene encodes CDR1 LNHDA and CDR2 SQIVND (reference sequence). The CDR3 reads CANQKAGGDEKLFF. The CDR3 nucleotides read TGTGCCAACCAAAAGGCAGGGGGCGATGAAAAACTGTTTTTT.

The chain couples TRBV6-5 to TRBJ2-1, with TRBD2 matching 11 bases. V lost 10 bases and J lost 7; bases outside the gene matches: 9. This CDR3 has 14 residues. Germline CDR1 reads MNHEY; CDR2 reads SVGAGI. CDR3 sequence: CATQASGGSNEQFF. The DNA of the CDR3 is TGTGCCACACAAGCTAGCGGGGGGTCAAATGAGCAGTTCTTC.

The J gene is TRBJ2-1, the V gene TRBV5-1; no clear D. This CDR3 comprises 13 residues. V was pared by 1 base and J by 7 bases, with 9 bases between. Germline V gene lookup returns CDR1 SGHRS and CDR2 YFSETQ. The chain's CDR3 is CASSLFNGNEQFF. In DNA form, the CDR3 reads TGCGCCAGCAGCTTGTTCAACGGTAATGAGCAGTTCTTC.

V gene TRBV5-6 combines with J gene TRBJ2-7; D is perhaps TRBD1 (5 bases). The CDR3 has 12 residues. The V gene's germline CDR1 is SGHDT and CDR2 YYEEEE. Trimming removed 5 bases at V and 3 bases at J, with 9 bases between. The CDR3 loop reads CASSFQGYEQYF. The DNA for the CDR3 is TGTGCCAGCAGTTTTCAGGGCTACGAGCAGTACTTC.

The V call is TRBV24-1, the J call TRBJ1-4; 9 nucleotides match TRBD1. Per the germline V gene, CDR1 is KGHDR and CDR2 is SFDVKD. The CDR3 covers 14 residues. V lost 7 bases and J lost 8; bases outside the gene matches: 7. Written as DNA, the CDR3 is TGTGCCACCAGCGAGACAGGGGGAGGCGAAAAACTGTTTTTT. The encoded protein is CATSETGGGEKLFF.

The V gene is TRBV30, the J gene TRBJ1-3; 9 bases match TRBD1. The V gene end was trimmed by 5 bases and the J gene end by 0 bases; junction bases not matched to a gene: 8. The CDR3 is made up of 16 amino acids. Germline CDR1 is GTSNPN and CDR2 is SVGIG (reference sequence). CDR3 sequence (DNA): TGTGCCTGGGACGGACAGGGGTCTGTCTCTGGAAACACCATATATTTT. Protein sequence: CAWDGQGSVSGNTIYF.